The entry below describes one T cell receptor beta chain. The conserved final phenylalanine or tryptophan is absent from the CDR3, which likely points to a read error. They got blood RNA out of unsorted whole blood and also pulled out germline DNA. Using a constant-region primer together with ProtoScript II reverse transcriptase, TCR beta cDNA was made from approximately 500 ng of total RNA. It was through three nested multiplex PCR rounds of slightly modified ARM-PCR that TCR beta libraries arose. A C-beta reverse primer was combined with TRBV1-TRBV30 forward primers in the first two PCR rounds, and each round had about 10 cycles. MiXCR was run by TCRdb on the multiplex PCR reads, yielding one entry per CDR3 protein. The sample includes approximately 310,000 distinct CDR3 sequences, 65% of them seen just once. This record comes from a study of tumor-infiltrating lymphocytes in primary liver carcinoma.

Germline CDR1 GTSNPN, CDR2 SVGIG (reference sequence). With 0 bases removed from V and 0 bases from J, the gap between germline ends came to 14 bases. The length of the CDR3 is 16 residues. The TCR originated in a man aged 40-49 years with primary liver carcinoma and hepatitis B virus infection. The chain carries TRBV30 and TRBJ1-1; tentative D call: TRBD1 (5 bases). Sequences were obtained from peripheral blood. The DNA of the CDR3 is TGTGCCTGGAGTGTTTGGGGGGTCCTCATGAACACTGAAGCTTTCTCT. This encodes CAWSVWGVLMNTEAFS.